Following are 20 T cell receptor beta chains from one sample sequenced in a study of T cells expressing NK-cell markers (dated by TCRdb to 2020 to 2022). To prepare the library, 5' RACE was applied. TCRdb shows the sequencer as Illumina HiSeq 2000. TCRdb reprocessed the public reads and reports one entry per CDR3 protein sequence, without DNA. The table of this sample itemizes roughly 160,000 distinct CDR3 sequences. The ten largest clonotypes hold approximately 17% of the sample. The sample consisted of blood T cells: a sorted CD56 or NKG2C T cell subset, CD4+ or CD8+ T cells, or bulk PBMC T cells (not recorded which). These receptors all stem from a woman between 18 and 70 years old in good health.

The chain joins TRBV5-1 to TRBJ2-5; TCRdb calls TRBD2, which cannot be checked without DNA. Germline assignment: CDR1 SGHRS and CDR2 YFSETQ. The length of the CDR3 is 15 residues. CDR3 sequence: CASSSLAGVGETQYF. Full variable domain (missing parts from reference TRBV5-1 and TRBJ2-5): KAGVTQTPRYLIKTRGQQVTLSCSPISGHRSVSWYQQTPGQGLQFLFEYFSETQRNKGNFPGRFSGRQFSNSRSEMNVSTLELGDSALYLCASSSLAGVGETQYFGPGTRLLVL.

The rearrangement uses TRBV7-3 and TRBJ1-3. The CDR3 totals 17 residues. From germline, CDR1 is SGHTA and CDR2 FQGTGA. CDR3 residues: CASSPRESGHSGNTIYF.

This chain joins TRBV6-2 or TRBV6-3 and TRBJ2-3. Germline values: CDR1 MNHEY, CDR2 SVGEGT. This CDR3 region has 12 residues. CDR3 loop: CASSYSGDTQYF.

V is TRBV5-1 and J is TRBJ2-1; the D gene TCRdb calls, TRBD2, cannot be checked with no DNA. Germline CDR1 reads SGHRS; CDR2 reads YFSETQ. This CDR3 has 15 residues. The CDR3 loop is CASAKGAGELNEQFF.

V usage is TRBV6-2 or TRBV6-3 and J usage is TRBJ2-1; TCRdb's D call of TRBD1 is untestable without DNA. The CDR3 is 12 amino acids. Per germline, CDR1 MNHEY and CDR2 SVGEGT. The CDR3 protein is CASSRRDREQFF.

The CDR3 spells CASSRPGGGPEPSSYNEQFF. The rearrangement joins TRBV4-2 to TRBJ2-1; no DNA is available, so the TRBD1 call from TCRdb remains unchecked. The CDR3 has 20 amino acids. Germline-derived CDR1 and CDR2 are LGHNA and YNFKEQ.

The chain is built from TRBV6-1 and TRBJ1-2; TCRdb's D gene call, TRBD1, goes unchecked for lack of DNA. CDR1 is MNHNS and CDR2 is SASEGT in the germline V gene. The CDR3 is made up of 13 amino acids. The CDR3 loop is CASSKQTGVGYTF.

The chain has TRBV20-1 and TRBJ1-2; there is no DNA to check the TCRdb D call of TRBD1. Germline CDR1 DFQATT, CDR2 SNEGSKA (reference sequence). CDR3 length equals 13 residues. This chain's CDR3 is CSAPGQGSYGYTF.

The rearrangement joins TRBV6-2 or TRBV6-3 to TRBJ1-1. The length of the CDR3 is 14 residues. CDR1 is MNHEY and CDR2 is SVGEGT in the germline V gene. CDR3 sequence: CASKRDSGFPEAFF.

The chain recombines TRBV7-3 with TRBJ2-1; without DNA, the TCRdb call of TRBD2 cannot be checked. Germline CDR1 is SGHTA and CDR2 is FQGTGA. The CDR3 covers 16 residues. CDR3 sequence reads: CASSLVGTSGDNEQFF.

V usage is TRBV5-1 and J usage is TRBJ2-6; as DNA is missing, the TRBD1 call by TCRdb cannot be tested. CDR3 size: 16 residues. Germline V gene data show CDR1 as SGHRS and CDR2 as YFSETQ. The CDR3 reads CASSSGTGGKANVLTF.

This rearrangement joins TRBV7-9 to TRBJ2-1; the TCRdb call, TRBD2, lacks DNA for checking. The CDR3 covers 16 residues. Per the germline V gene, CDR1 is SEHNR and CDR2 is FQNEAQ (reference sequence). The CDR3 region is CASSQLAGGPDNEQFF.

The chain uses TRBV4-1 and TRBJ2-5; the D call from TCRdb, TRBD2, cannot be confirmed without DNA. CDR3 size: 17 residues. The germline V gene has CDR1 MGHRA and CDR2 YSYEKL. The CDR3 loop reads CASSQYGTSGALETQYF.

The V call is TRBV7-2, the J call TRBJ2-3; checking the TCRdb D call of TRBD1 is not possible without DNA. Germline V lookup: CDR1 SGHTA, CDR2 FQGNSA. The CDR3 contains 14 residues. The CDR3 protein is CASSSGTGGNTQYF.

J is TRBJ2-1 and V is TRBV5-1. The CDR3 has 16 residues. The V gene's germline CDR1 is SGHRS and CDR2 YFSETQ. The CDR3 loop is CASSAVTSSSYNEQFF.

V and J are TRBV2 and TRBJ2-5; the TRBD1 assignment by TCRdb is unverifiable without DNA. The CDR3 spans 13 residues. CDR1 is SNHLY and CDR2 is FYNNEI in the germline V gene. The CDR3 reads CASSTGTGGTQYF.

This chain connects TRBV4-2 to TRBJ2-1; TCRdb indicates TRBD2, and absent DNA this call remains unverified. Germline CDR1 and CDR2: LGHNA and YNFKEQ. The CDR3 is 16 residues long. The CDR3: CASSRQTSGLANEQFF.

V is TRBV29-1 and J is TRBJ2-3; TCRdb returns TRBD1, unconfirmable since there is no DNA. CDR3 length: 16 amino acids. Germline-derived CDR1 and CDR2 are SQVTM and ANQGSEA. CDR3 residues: CSVGDGTGGYTDTQYF.

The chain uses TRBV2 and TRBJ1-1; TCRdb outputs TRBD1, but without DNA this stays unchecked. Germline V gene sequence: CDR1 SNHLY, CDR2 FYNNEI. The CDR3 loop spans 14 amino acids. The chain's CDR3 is CASTRTPGVTEAFF.

The CDR3 loop reads CATSDPSGGNYEQYF. The chain joins TRBV24-1 to TRBJ2-7; the TCRdb call, TRBD2, lacks DNA for checking. Germline V gene sequence: CDR1 KGHDR, CDR2 SFDVKD. CDR3 size: 15 residues.